This TCR beta chain was sequenced in a study of T-cell reconstitution after alpha-beta-depleted transplantation in children. The V end was cut by 4 bases, the J end by 4 bases, with 20 bases between. Germline-derived CDR1 and CDR2 are LGHNA and YNFKEQ. The CDR3 is made up of 17 amino acids. Library preparation (for TCRbeta) was performed with unique molecular identifiers. TCRdb called the PCR reads again in MiXCR, with one record for every CDR3 protein. The sample includes about 900,000 distinct CDR3 sequences, around 30% seen only once; the top ten take about 28%. The chain is built from TRBV4-2 and TRBJ2-1, with D maybe TRBD2 (5 bases). This sample comprised PBMCs, mostly from graft donor cells, obtained 360 days after TCRalphabeta/CD19-depleted stem cell transplant. The TCR originated in a boy in the first two years of life who had a stem cell transplant for SCID, so the T cells may come from the graft donor. The DNA for the CDR3 is TGTGCCAGCAGCCCCTCAACCCGGGATTTAGCATACAATGAGCAGTTCTTC. Protein: CASSPSTRDLAYNEQFF.